These 15 T cell receptor beta chains originate from one sample sequenced in a study of T cells in Graves' hyperthyroidism and ophthalmopathy. Researchers took RNA transcripts and amplified the TCR beta CDR3 regions from them. The study used the HTBI primer set for a first-round RT-PCR of the TCR CDR3. TCRdb re-derived calls from the multiplex PCR reads in MiXCR, one entry per CDR3 protein. Counted here are about 200,000 distinct CDR3 sequences, about 16% occurring once; the ten biggest clones make up 35% to 50%. The material sequenced was blood. The receptors derive from a middle-aged man with Graves' hyperthyroidism.

The chain carries TRBV30 and TRBJ2-3; D is ambiguous. Per germline, CDR1 GTSNPN and CDR2 SVGIG (reference sequence). The V end lost 2 bases, the J end lost 1 base, and 16 bases lay between the germline ends. This CDR3 has 16 amino acids. The CDR3 region has the DNA TGTGCCTGGAGTTCCCCTGGGTCATTGGGCACAGATACGCAGTATTTT. It encodes CAWSSPGSLGTDTQYF.

This clonotype was seen at least ten times. The chain links TRBV28 to TRBJ2-7; 7 bases fit TRBD2. Germline V gene sequence: CDR1 MDHEN, CDR2 SYDVKM. The CDR3 has 13 residues. The V and J ends lost 4 bases and 5 bases, in that order; junction bases with no gene match: 5. This CDR3 is CASSSGTNDEQYF. For the CDR3, the DNA is TGTGCCAGCAGTTCGGGGACTAACGACGAGCAGTACTTC. The full variable domain, completed using reference TRBV28 and TRBJ2-7, is DVKVTQSSRYLVKRTGEKVFLECVQDMDHENMFWYRQDPGLGLRLIYFSYDVKMKEKGDIPEGYSVSREKKERFSLILESASTNQTSMYLCASSSGTNDEQYFGPGTRLTVT.

Ten or more counts support this clonotype. The chain is built from TRBV7-3 and TRBJ2-1; D not certain. Trimming cost V 1 base and J 7 bases, with 14 bases left between them. CDR3 length equals 15 residues. Per the germline V gene, CDR1 is SGHTA and CDR2 is FQGTGA. CDR3 region: CASSLMGNRVNEQFF. CDR3 bases: TGTGCCAGCAGCTTAATGGGAAATCGGGTAAATGAGCAGTTCTTC.

As for this clonotype: Compared with germline, one end of the junction differs, possibly owing to a read error. CDR3 DNA sequence: TGTGCCAGCAGCCCGGACGGCTGGAACACTGAAGCCTTCTTT. This gives the protein CASSPDGWNTEAFF. This chain joins TRBV2 and TRBJ1-1; D is undetermined. The CDR3 sequence is 14 residues long. The germline gives CDR1 SNHLY, CDR2 FYNNEI. Looking up the rest from reference TRBV2 and TRBJ1-1 gives the full variable domain: EPEVTQTPSHQVTQMGQEVILRCVPISNHLYFYWYRQILGQKVEFLVSFYNNEISEKSEIFDDQFSVERPDGSNFTLKIRSTKLEDSAMYFCASSPDGWNTEAFFGQGTRLTVV.

The chain couples TRBV6-1 to TRBJ2-5, with TRBD1 matching over 7 bases. The CDR3 contains 14 residues. V dropped 8 bases and J dropped 4; count of bases not matched to a gene: 10. CDR1 MNHNS and CDR2 SASEGT come from the germline V gene. The CDR3 loop is CASRGQYRGETQYF. The CDR3, as DNA: TGTGCCAGCCGGGGTCAATACAGGGGAGAGACCCAGTACTTC.

The CDR3 is CASSSTGYGYTF. The CDR3, as DNA: TGTGCCAGCAGCTCCACAGGGTATGGCTACACCTTC. The chain has TRBV7-6 and TRBJ1-2; maybe TRBD1 (6 bases). CDR1 is SGHVS and CDR2 is FNYEAQ in the germline V gene. The V end was cut by 4 bases, the J end by 5 bases, with 8 bases between. There are 12 residues in the CDR3.

This clonotype was seen repeatedly, ten times or more. The chain uses TRBV5-1 and TRBJ1-1; no definite D call. Germline assignment: CDR1 SGHRS and CDR2 YFSETQ. The CDR3 has 13 residues. With 5 bases removed from V and 1 base from J, the gap between germline ends came to 9 bases. CDR3 region: CASRQDPNTEAFF. The CDR3 DNA reads TGCGCCAGCAGGCAGGACCCGAACACTGAAGCTTTCTTT.

CDR3 protein: CASSVGQGTYNEQFF. CDR3 nucleotides: TGTGCCAGCAGCGTAGGACAGGGGACCTACAATGAGCAGTTCTTC. The chain has TRBV9 and TRBJ2-1; 8 positions match TRBD1. Germline V lookup: CDR1 SGDLS, CDR2 YYNGEE. The CDR3 runs to 15 residues. The trim removed 0 bases at V and 2 bases at J, leaving 1 base unmatched.

This chain connects TRBV19 to TRBJ1-4; possibly TRBD1 for D (5 bases). CDR1 is LNHDA, CDR2 SQIVND, per germline (reference sequence). The V gene lost 7 bases and the J gene lost 2 bases, with 11 bases spanning the gap. CDR3 length: 14 residues. In DNA, the CDR3 is TGTGCCAGTACCGGCAGGGTGACTAATGAAAAACTGTTTTTT. Its translation is CASTGRVTNEKLFF.

This clonotype was detected ten times or more. The chain recombines TRBV30 with TRBJ2-3; D may be TRBD1 (6 bases). The CDR3 loop spans 15 amino acids. The V gene's germline CDR1 is GTSNPN and CDR2 SVGIG (reference sequence). Deletions cut 3 bases from V and 3 bases from J, with 16 bases between. The CDR3 spells CAWSRGHQGTDTQYF. DNA for the CDR3: TGTGCCTGGAGCCGGGGACACCAAGGAACAGATACGCAGTATTTT.

The chain couples TRBV24-1 to TRBJ2-2; D call uncertain. CDR1 and CDR2 from the germline V gene are KGHDR and SFDVKD. The CDR3 length is 14 residues. The V end lost 6 bases, the J end lost 0 bases, and 7 bases lay between the germline ends. The CDR3 sequence is CATSSQSNTGELFF. CDR3 nucleotides: TGTGCCACCAGTAGCCAATCGAACACCGGGGAGCTGTTTTTT.

V and J are TRBV24-1 and TRBJ2-2; D gene unclear. Judging by the DNA end, TRBJ1-1 fits better; the J call may be wrong. The CDR3 is made up of 13 amino acids. CDR1 and CDR2 from the germline V gene are KGHDR and SFDVKD. CDR3 region: CATSDLERSGAFF. CDR3 bases: TGTGCCACCAGTGATTTGGAGAGGAGTGGAGCTTTCTTT.

This clonotype occurred many times. The CDR3 spells CASSEYATGADGYTF. CDR3 DNA: TGCGCCAGCAGTGAGTACGCGACAGGGGCGGATGGCTACACCTTC. This chain connects TRBV10-2 to TRBJ1-2, with TRBD1 identical over 8 bases. The CDR3 extends over 15 amino acids. Trimming removed 1 base from V and 6 bases from J; junction bases left unmatched: 7. Germline V gene data show CDR1 as WSHSY and CDR2 as SAAADI.

There are many counts of this clonotype. CDR3 coding DNA: TGTGCCAGCAGGCCCAGGGAACTTCTGAACACTGAAGCTTTCTTT. This translates into CASRPRELLNTEAFF. V usage is TRBV12-3 or TRBV12-4 and J usage is TRBJ1-1, with D possibly TRBD1 on 5 matching bases. The CDR3 consists of 15 residues. V was clipped by 6 bases and J by 0 bases, with 14 bases between them.

This clonotype was observed many times. The chain combines TRBV5-6 with TRBJ1-5; possible D gene TRBD1, 6 bases. Germline loops: CDR1 SGHDT, CDR2 YYEEEE. This CDR3 contains 15 residues. Trimming pared 4 bases from V and 12 bases from J, leaving 23 bases between. CDR3 residues: CASSRNSRDIVLQHF. CDR3 sequence (DNA): TGTGCCAGCAGCCGAAACTCCCGGGACATCGTTCTCCAGCATTTT.